The entry that follows covers one T cell receptor beta chain sequence. A J-beta primer mix and a sample-barcoded 5' primer were used in a second PCR of about 7 to 11 cycles. TCRdb fed the 5' RACE reads into MiXCR, producing one record per CDR3 protein. The table has about 640,000 distinct CDR3 sequences, under 70% seen once. This record comes from a study of blood T cells in healthy people across ages. The sequencing sample was made of blood. The sequence was collected from a man aged 55-75 years in good health.

The CDR3 bases are TGTGCCAGCAGCTTAGAGACAAACTATGGCTACACCTTC. Its translation: CASSLETNYGYTF. This chain joins TRBV7-9 and TRBJ1-2; D not certain. The CDR3 length is 13 residues. CDR1 is SEHNR and CDR2 is FQNEAQ in the germline V gene (reference sequence). The V end lost 1 base, the J end lost 2 bases, and 5 bases lay between the germline ends. Using reference TRBV7-9 and TRBJ1-2 for the parts outside the CDR3, the full variable domain is DTGVSQNPRHKITKRGQNVTFRCDPISEHNRLYWYRQTLGQGPEFLTYFQNEAQLEKSRLLSDRFSAERPKGSFSTLEIQRTEQGDSAMYLCASSLETNYGYTFGSGTRLTVV.